This passage covers 32 T cell receptor beta chains from one sample sequenced in a study of T cells in Graves' hyperthyroidism and ophthalmopathy. Using RNA transcripts as the source, TCR beta CDR3 regions were amplified. The study used the HTBI primer set for a first-round RT-PCR of the TCR CDR3. MiXCR, run by TCRdb on the multiplex PCR reads, gives a single entry per CDR3 protein. This sample yields roughly 240,000 distinct CDR3 sequences, of which roughly 15% are seen a single time; around 26% belongs to the top ten. Sequencing was performed on blood. These receptors were taken from a young woman with Graves' ophthalmopathy.

In this sample, this clonotype turned up many times. The rearrangement links TRBV28 to TRBJ1-5; 9 bases map to TRBD1. Germline lookup yields CDR1 MDHEN and CDR2 SYDVKM. V gave up 6 bases and J gave up 7 bases; unmatched junction bases: 7. There are 14 residues in the CDR3. The CDR3 sequence is CASSPGTGSQPQHF. The CDR3 DNA is TGTGCCAGCAGCCCCGGGACAGGGTCCCAGCCCCAGCATTTT.

This clonotype showed up many times. The genes are TRBV18 and TRBJ1-1; D is undetermined. CDR3 size: 16 residues. V lost 4 bases and J lost 1, with 16 bases in between. Germline assignment: CDR1 KGHSH and CDR2 LQKENI. Here the CDR3 DNA reads TGTGCCAGCTCACTCGGTCCGGCCTCTCAGAACACTGAAGCTTTCTTT. Its protein is CASSLGPASQNTEAFF.

V gene TRBV28 combines with J gene TRBJ1-5, with TRBD1 identical over 10 bases. J was trimmed by 0 bases and V by 2 bases; bases with no gene match: 1. Germline-derived CDR1 and CDR2 are MDHEN and SYDVKM. This CDR3 contains 16 residues. Here the CDR3 reads CASSLGQGVSNQPQHF. The CDR3 DNA is TGTGCCAGCAGTTTAGGACAGGGGGTTAGCAATCAGCCCCAGCATTTT. The full variable domain, with the rest looked up from reference TRBV28 and TRBJ1-5, is DVKVTQSSRYLVKRTGEKVFLECVQDMDHENMFWYRQDPGLGLRLIYFSYDVKMKEKGDIPEGYSVSREKKERFSLILESASTNQTSMYLCASSLGQGVSNQPQHFGDGTRLSIL.

This clonotype showed up many times. This chain joins TRBV2 and TRBJ2-5; 7 bases line up with TRBD2. Germline V CDR1 and CDR2: SNHLY, FYNNEI. The CDR3 totals 14 residues. The trim removed 3 bases at V and 5 bases at J, leaving 6 bases unmatched. The CDR3 DNA reads as TGTGCCAGCAGTGAGACTAGCACCTTGGAGACCCAGTACTTC. Amino acid sequence: CASSETSTLETQYF.

This clonotype was recorded at least ten times. J is TRBJ1-1 and V is TRBV2; 7 nucleotides match TRBD1. Germline CDR1 is SNHLY and CDR2 is FYNNEI. V trimming: 8 bases; J trimming: 4 bases; junction bases outside the gene matches: 4. The CDR3 has 12 amino acids. CDR3 sequence: CASHAGGTEAFF. The CDR3 nucleotides are TGTGCCAGCCATGCAGGGGGCACTGAAGCTTTCTTT.

This clonotype has a count of ten or more. The CDR3 bases are TGTGCCAGCAGTGAAGGGGGCGGGGGGGGCGCCTATGGCTACACCTTC. Translating it yields CASSEGGGGGAYGYTF. The V call is TRBV6-1, the J call TRBJ1-2; tentative D call: TRBD1 (6 bases). The germline V gene has CDR1 MNHNS and CDR2 SASEGT. Trimming shortened V by 1 base and J by 4 bases, and 16 bases separated the two germline ends. This CDR3 is built from 16 residues.

This clonotype was observed at least ten times. V usage is TRBV28 and J usage is TRBJ1-1, with D perhaps TRBD1 (5 bases). The V gene's germline CDR1 is MDHEN and CDR2 SYDVKM. The germline V and J ends were trimmed by 3 bases and 0 bases, with 11 bases remaining between them. The CDR3 is made up of 15 amino acids. The CDR3 DNA follows: TGTGCCAGCAGTTTCGGGGGTACAATGAACACTGAAGCTTTCTTT. Translated, it gives CASSFGGTMNTEAFF.

This clonotype was observed at least ten times. This chain links TRBV11-2 with TRBJ2-7; D uncertain. This CDR3 is built from 13 residues. With 0 bases removed from V and 0 bases from J, the gap between germline ends came to 3 bases. In germline, CDR1 is SGHAT, CDR2 FQNNGV. CDR3 loop: CASSLEASYEQYF. The CDR3 bases are TGTGCCAGCAGCTTAGAGGCCTCCTACGAGCAGTACTTC.

The sample holds many counts of this clonotype. The chain couples TRBV28 to TRBJ2-1; D might be TRBD2 (7 bases). The V and J ends lost 7 bases and 3 bases respectively, with 10 bases between them. Germline V CDR1 and CDR2: MDHEN, SYDVKM. This CDR3 comprises 13 residues. This CDR3 is CASTGGGYNEQFF. The CDR3 DNA follows: TGTGCCAGCACGGGGGGCGGCTACAATGAGCAGTTCTTC.

There are many counts of this clonotype. Sequence at one end of the junction differs from germline and may be a read error. The rearrangement joins TRBV27 to TRBJ2-1; weak D call: TRBD2 (6 bases). The germline V gene encodes CDR1 MNHEY and CDR2 SMNVEV (reference sequence). The CDR3 spans 15 residues. The CDR3 DNA reads TGTGCCAGCATTTCTCTAGCGTCCTCCCACAATGAGCAGTTCTTC. Protein: CASISLASSHNEQFF.

V gene TRBV6-1 combines with J gene TRBJ2-3; 8 positions match TRBD1. This CDR3 is built from 15 residues. CDR1 and CDR2 (germline): MNHNS, SASEGT. V shed 1 base and J 0 bases; nucleotides not matched to a gene: 0. This chain's CDR3 is CASSEDRGSTDTQYF. The CDR3 DNA reads TGTGCCAGCAGTGAAGACAGGGGGAGCACAGATACGCAGTATTTT.

In its sample, this clonotype was seen many times. The rearrangement joins TRBV7-6 to TRBJ2-3; unclear D gene. In germline, CDR1 is SGHVS, CDR2 FNYEAQ. V dropped 5 bases and J dropped 2 bases, with 11 bases sitting between them. The CDR3 totals 14 residues. The CDR3 spells CASSKGTYTDTQYF. For the CDR3, the DNA is TGTGCCAGCAGCAAAGGAACATACACAGATACGCAGTATTTT.

This clonotype was picked up many times. The rearrangement joins TRBV30 to TRBJ1-6, with unresolved D. CDR3 size: 14 residues. The germline CDR1 and CDR2 sequences are GTSNPN and SVGIG (reference sequence). V shed 5 bases and J shed 7 bases, with 15 bases lying between them. The CDR3 spells CAWSGLTSNSPLHF. CDR3 bases: TGTGCCTGGTCCGGCCTCACCTCAAATTCACCCCTCCACTTT.

This clonotype was found many times. At one of its ends the junction is not consistent with the germline gene, which may arise from a read error. The chain is built from TRBV2 and TRBJ2-7; TRBD2 matches at 11 bases. The CDR3 covers 14 residues. The germline gives CDR1 SNHLY, CDR2 FYNNEI. CDR3 coding DNA: TGTGCCAGCAGGGCAGGGACTAGCGGTTACGGGCAGTACTTC. As protein: CASRAGTSGYGQYF.

This clonotype was detected many times. The chain uses TRBV5-1 and TRBJ1-4; 8 bases match TRBD1. This CDR3 region has 14 residues. The germline V gene encodes CDR1 SGHRS and CDR2 YFSETQ. J lost 7 bases, V lost 2 bases, and 4 bases had no gene match. As DNA, the CDR3 is TGCGCCAGCAGCTTCGGACAGGGAGGTGAAAAACTGTTTTTT. Residues: CASSFGQGGEKLFF.

This chain connects TRBV28 to TRBJ1-1; 8 bases are a match to TRBD1. The germline V gene encodes CDR1 MDHEN and CDR2 SYDVKM. The V gene end was trimmed by 2 bases and the J gene end by 0 bases; junction bases not matched to a gene: 5. This CDR3 has 16 amino acids. CDR3 residues: CASSLEGTGLNTEAFF. Written as DNA, the CDR3 is TGTGCCAGCAGTTTAGAGGGGACAGGCCTGAACACTGAAGCTTTCTTT.

In its sample, this clonotype was seen many times. The chain is built from TRBV28 and TRBJ2-7, with D tentatively TRBD1 (6 bases). The V gene lost 7 bases and the J gene lost 5 bases, with 21 bases spanning the gap. The CDR3 has 15 residues. Germline-derived CDR1 and CDR2 are MDHEN and SYDVKM. DNA for the CDR3: TGTGCCAGCACCCTACTGGGGGCGCAAGGGGACGAGCAGTACTTC. This translates into CASTLLGAQGDEQYF.

This clonotype was counted many times. Mismatch with germline at one junction end may stem from a read error. V gene TRBV20-1 combines with J gene TRBJ2-4, with D perhaps TRBD2 (6 bases). This CDR3 is built from 14 residues. Looked up from germline, CDR1 is DFQATT and CDR2 is SNEGSKA (reference sequence). The CDR3 sequence: CSARGPAGTYIQYF. CDR3 bases: TGCAGTGCCAGAGGGCCAGCGGGTACTTACATTCAGTACTTC.

This clonotype was detected only a few times. CDR3 sequence (DNA): TGTGCCAGCAGCTTGGGACTAGCGGGGAGCCAAGAGACCCAGTACTTC. Protein product: CASSLGLAGSQETQYF. The chain links TRBV5-8 to TRBJ2-5, with 11 bases that match TRBD2. V lost 0 bases, J lost 1 base, and 2 bases stayed unmatched. From germline, CDR1 is SGHTS and CDR2 YDEGEE. CDR3 length: 16 residues.

This clonotype was recorded at least ten times. This chain connects TRBV7-9 to TRBJ1-1, with D possibly matching TRBD1 (6 bases). With 1 base removed from V and 0 bases from J, the gap between germline ends came to 12 bases. The V gene's germline CDR1 is SEHNR and CDR2 FQNEAQ (reference sequence). CDR3 length equals 16 residues. CDR3 sequence reads: CASSLVRGGLNTEAFF. CDR3 DNA sequence: TGTGCCAGCAGCTTAGTTCGGGGGGGCCTGAACACTGAAGCTTTCTTT.

This clonotype has ten or more counts. This chain connects TRBV7-2 to TRBJ1-1; no clear D. The ends were cut back, 0 bases at V and 5 bases at J, with 4 bases in the middle. This CDR3 region has 12 residues. Germline V gene lookup returns CDR1 SGHTA and CDR2 FQGNSA. CDR3 amino acids: CASSLAWTEAFF. In DNA, the CDR3 is TGTGCCAGCAGCTTAGCTTGGACTGAAGCTTTCTTT.

This clonotype was observed at least ten times. This chain's CDR3 is CATSRDRDSFYEQYF. The DNA for the CDR3 is TGTGCCACCAGCAGAGATCGGGACAGCTTCTACGAGCAGTACTTC. This chain connects TRBV15 to TRBJ2-7, with TRBD1 identical over 7 bases. J lost 3 bases, V lost 0 bases, and 5 bases had no gene match. Germline assignment: CDR1 LNHNV and CDR2 YYDKDF (reference sequence). The CDR3 has 15 amino acids. Based on the CDR3 plus reference TRBV15 and TRBJ2-7, the full variable domain is DAMVIQNPRYQVTQFGKPVTLSCSQTLNHNVMYWYQQKSSQAPKLLFHYYDKDFNNEADTPDNFQSRRPNTSFCFLDIRSPGLGDTAMYLCATSRDRDSFYEQYFGPGTRLTVT.

Ten or more counts support this clonotype. This sequence joins TRBV25-1 and TRBJ2-1, with a possible D match to TRBD1 (5 bases). This CDR3 is built from 14 residues. The germline gives CDR1 MGHDK, CDR2 SYGVNS. V dropped 2 bases and J dropped 7 bases, with 12 bases sitting between them. The chain's CDR3 is CASSEPQGLNEQFF. CDR3 sequence (DNA): TGTGCCAGCAGTGAACCCCAGGGATTGAATGAGCAGTTCTTC.

This clonotype showed up many times. The rearrangement uses TRBV5-8 and TRBJ2-7; the D is unclear. Trimming left V 4 bases short and J 5 bases short, with 13 bases between. This CDR3 contains 13 residues. Germline V gene data show CDR1 as SGHTS and CDR2 as YDEGEE. The DNA for the CDR3 is TGTGCCAGCAGCCAAAGGACGGCGGACGAGCAGTACTTC. As protein: CASSQRTADEQYF.

This clonotype was detected ten times or more. This sequence joins TRBV28 and TRBJ2-1; D unresolved. V was trimmed by 3 bases and J by 10 bases, leaving 4 bases between them. The V gene's germline CDR1 is MDHEN and CDR2 SYDVKM. The CDR3 length is 10 residues. DNA of the CDR3: TGTGCCAGCAGTTTGGGAGAGCAGTTCTTC. This translates into CASSLGEQFF. Full variable domain (remainder filled in from reference TRBV28 and TRBJ2-1): DVKVTQSSRYLVKRTGEKVFLECVQDMDHENMFWYRQDPGLGLRLIYFSYDVKMKEKGDIPEGYSVSREKKERFSLILESASTNQTSMYLCASSLGEQFFGPGTRLTVL.

This clonotype was counted at least ten times. The chain links TRBV6-1 to TRBJ2-2; TRBD2 matches 12 bases. The CDR3 is 18 amino acids. V shed 6 bases, J shed 3 bases, and the junction held 11 bases outside the gene matches. CDR1 and CDR2 (germline): MNHNS, SASEGT. This CDR3 is CASSNPRTSGADTGELFF. The DNA of the CDR3 is TGTGCCAGCAGCAATCCCCGGACTAGCGGGGCAGACACCGGGGAGCTGTTTTTT.

This clonotype was seen repeatedly, ten times or more. The gene calls are TRBV30 and TRBJ1-4; 8 bases map to TRBD1. V was clipped by 0 bases and J by 0 bases; unmatched bases: 3. The CDR3 is made up of 16 amino acids. CDR1 is GTSNPN and CDR2 is SVGIG in the germline V gene (reference sequence). The CDR3 nucleotides are TGTGCCTGGAGTGTAAGGACAGGGTCAACTAATGAAAAACTGTTTTTT. It codes for CAWSVRTGSTNEKLFF.

In its sample, this clonotype was seen many times. The V call is TRBV6-1, the J call TRBJ1-2, with D unclear. Germline CDR1 is MNHNS and CDR2 is SASEGT. The CDR3 is 13 amino acids. Trimming stripped 1 base from V and 4 bases from J, with 7 bases between. This CDR3 reads CASSEGRSYGYTF. The CDR3 DNA reads as TGTGCCAGCAGTGAAGGCAGGAGCTATGGCTACACCTTC.

This clonotype appeared many times. V gene TRBV20-1 combines with J gene TRBJ1-6, with no clear D. Germline CDR1 is DFQATT and CDR2 is SNEGSKA (reference sequence). Trimming took 1 base from V and 10 from J, leaving 14 bases between them. This CDR3 has 14 amino acids. DNA of the CDR3: TGCAGTGCTAGAGTCGCCCCCGCGGGATCACCCCTCCACTTT. Translated: CSARVAPAGSPLHF.

This clonotype occurred once. This chain links TRBV11-2 with TRBJ2-1; 11 positions agree with TRBD2. Germline V gives CDR1 SGHAT, CDR2 FQNNGV. With 4 bases clipped from V and 10 bases from J, the junction kept 6 bases outside the gene matches. The length of the CDR3 is 14 residues. CDR3 residues: CASSSRLAGREQFF. The CDR3, as DNA: TGTGCCAGCAGCTCAAGACTAGCGGGACGAGAGCAGTTCTTC.

There are many counts of this clonotype. This chain uses TRBV5-1 with TRBJ2-3; 7 bases align to TRBD2. The CDR3 has 15 residues. J was trimmed by 0 bases and V by 0 bases; bases with no gene match: 1. Germline V CDR1 and CDR2: SGHRS, YFSETQ. The CDR3 here is CASSLVRGSTDTQYF. DNA of the CDR3: TGCGCCAGCAGCTTGGTGCGGGGGAGCACAGATACGCAGTATTTT.

This clonotype was counted at least ten times. This chain connects TRBV5-1 to TRBJ1-6; TRBD1 aligns across 7 bases. CDR3 size: 15 residues. Trimming at V came to 2 bases and at J to 8 bases, leaving 7 bases not matched to a gene. CDR1 is SGHRS, CDR2 YFSETQ, per germline. DNA for the CDR3: TGCGCCAGCAGCTTACGACAGGGCGTGGATTCACCCCTCCACTTT. Protein sequence: CASSLRQGVDSPLHF.